This entry features one T cell receptor (beta chain) sequence. Its antigen is undetermined. Produced via immunoSEQ multiplex PCR; TCRdb's table is partial and in-frame only. This table has roughly 20,000 clones, 70% to 90% appearing once. The length of the CDR3 is 15 residues. Trimming pared 3 bases from V and 5 bases from J, leaving 17 bases between. The germline CDR1 and CDR2 sequences are SQVTM and ANQGSEA. The sample comes from a study of T cells in localized non-small cell lung cancer. Notes on the study in general: Adjacent lung held a median around 58 of the top 100 tumor clones. Uninvolved adjacent lung had more T cell clonality than any other tissue, topping tumor. Since sequencing was restricted to only one region of the tumor, intratumor heterogeneity remains a possibility.

This chain joins TRBV29-1 and TRBJ2-1; D remains ambiguous. The receptor was isolated from a male donor aged 60 or over with stage I squamous cell lung carcinoma. Sequencing was performed on peripheral blood, taken before any cancer treatment. DNA of the CDR3: TGCAGCGTTGACGAGAGACTCCTTAGGAACAATGAGCAGTTCTTC. Amino acid sequence: CSVDERLLRNNEQFF.